This T cell receptor beta chain was retrieved from a study of blood T cell repertoires in COVID-19. Study-wide background: Donors in the United States, Italy and Spain gave samples during acute or convalescent COVID-19.

CDR1 SGHNT and CDR2 YENEEA come from the germline V gene. The ends were cut back, 5 bases at V and 3 bases at J, with 12 bases in the middle. This CDR3 comprises 14 residues. In the original analysis: It was from reference gene primer amplification that nucleated cell counts were estimated. Using immunoSEQ multiplex PCR, the repertoire was profiled, and TCRdb retains in-frame clones only, with some absent. From that table come the V and J calls and clone size; the DNA was used to work out D and trimming. Here the sample spans around 250,000 clones, around nine tenths being singletons. This clone occurred once.

The chain is built from TRBV11-3 and TRBJ2-3, with D perhaps TRBD2 (6 bases). Sequencing used peripheral blood. This receptor was identified in a woman in her sixties or seventies who had recovered from COVID-19. CDR3 residues: CASSPGERTDTQYF. CDR3 DNA sequence: TGTGCCAGCAGCCCGGGGGAGAGAACAGATACGCAGTATTTT.